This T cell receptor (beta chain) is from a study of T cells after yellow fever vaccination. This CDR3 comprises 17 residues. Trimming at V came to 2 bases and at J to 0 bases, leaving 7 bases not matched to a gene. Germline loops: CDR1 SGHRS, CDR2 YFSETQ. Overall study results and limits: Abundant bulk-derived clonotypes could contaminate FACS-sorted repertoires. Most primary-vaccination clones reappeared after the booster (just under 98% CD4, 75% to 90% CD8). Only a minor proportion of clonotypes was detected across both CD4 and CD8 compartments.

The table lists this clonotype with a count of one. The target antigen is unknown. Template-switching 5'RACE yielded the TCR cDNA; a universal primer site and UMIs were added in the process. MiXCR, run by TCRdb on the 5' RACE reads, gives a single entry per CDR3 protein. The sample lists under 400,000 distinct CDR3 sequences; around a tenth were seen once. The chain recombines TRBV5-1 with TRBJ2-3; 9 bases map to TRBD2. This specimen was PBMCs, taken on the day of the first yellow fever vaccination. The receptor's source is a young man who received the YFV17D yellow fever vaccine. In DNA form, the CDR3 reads TGCGCCAGCAGCTTCCCCTCTAGCGGGGTTAGCACAGATACGCAGTATTTT. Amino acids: CASSFPSSGVSTDTQYF. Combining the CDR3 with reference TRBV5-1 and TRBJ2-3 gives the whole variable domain KAGVTQTPRYLIKTRGQQVTLSCSPISGHRSVSWYQQTPGQGLQFLFEYFSETQRNKGNFPGRFSGRQFSNSRSEMNVSTLELGDSALYLCASSFPSSGVSTDTQYFGPGTRLTVL.